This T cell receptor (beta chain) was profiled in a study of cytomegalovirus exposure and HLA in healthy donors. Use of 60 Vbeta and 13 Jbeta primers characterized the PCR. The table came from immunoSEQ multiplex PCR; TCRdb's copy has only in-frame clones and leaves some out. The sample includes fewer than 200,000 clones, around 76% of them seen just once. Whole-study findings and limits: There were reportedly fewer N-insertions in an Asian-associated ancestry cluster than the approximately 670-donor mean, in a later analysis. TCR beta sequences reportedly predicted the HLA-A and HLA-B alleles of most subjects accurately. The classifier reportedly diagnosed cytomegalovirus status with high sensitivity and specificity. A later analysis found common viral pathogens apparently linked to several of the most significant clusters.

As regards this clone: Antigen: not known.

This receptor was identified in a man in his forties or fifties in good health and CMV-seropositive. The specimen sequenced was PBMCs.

The DNA for the CDR3 is TGCAGCGTTGATGTAGACACCGGGGAGCTGTTTTTT. It yields the protein CSVDVDTGELFF. The V call is TRBV29-1, the J call TRBJ2-2; D uncertain. In germline, CDR1 is SQVTM, CDR2 ANQGSEA. The germline V and J ends were trimmed by 3 bases and 3 bases, with 5 bases remaining between them. The CDR3 totals 12 residues.